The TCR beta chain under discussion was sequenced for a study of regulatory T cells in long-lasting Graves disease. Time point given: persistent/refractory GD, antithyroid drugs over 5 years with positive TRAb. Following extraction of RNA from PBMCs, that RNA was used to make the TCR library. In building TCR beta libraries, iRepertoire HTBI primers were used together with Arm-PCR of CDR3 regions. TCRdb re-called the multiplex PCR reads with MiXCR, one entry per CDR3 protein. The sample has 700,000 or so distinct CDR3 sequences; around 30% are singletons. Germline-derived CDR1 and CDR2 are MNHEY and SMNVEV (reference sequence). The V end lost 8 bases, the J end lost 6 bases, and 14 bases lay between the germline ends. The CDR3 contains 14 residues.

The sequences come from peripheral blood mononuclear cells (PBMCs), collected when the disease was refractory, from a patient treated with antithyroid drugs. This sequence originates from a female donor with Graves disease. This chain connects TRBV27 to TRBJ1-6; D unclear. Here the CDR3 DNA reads TGTGCCAGCGGCCAACTTTTGATTAATTCACCCCTCCACTTT. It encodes CASGQLLINSPLHF.